This T cell receptor (beta chain) was captured in a study of OX40 agonist ivuxolimab in advanced cancers. The overall study: An anti-OX40 (CD134) antibody with agonistic activity, ivuxolimab, was administered to patients. Melanoma, hepatocellular carcinoma, head and neck or renal cell cancer occurred in dose-escalation patients.

A remark on this clone: Its cognate antigen is unknown.

Clones were read by immunoSEQ multiplex PCR, and TCRdb kept only the in-frame ones, dropping some. Counted here are around 70,000 clones, about 84% occurring once; the ten biggest clones make up under 13%. Broader study findings: Among the lowest levels of clonal expansion were found in partial responders at 0.1-3.0 mg/kg. At 0.1 to 3.0 mg/kg, clonal expansion of CD4+ and CD8+ blood T cells had occurred by week 6.

CDR1 is MNHNY and CDR2 is SVGAGI in the germline V gene (reference sequence). V lost 6 bases to trimming and J lost 4 bases; unmatched junction nucleotides: 11. The CDR3 covers 16 residues. The source of this sequence is an adult with an advanced solid tumor such as melanoma, head and neck, liver or kidney cancer. Sequencing used CD4+ or CD8+ T cells sorted from blood, obtained in a trial of the OX40 agonist ivuxolimab. This chain joins TRBV6-6 and TRBJ1-3; 8 positions match TRBD1. The CDR3 coding sequence is TGTGCCAGCAGGTCTCGCCAGGGGGCTTTAGGAAACACCATATATTTT. This codes for CASRSRQGALGNTIYF.